This T cell receptor beta chain was sequenced for a study of molecular identifiers for immune sequencing clone quantification. Naive CD8 T cells underwent sorting with the CD8+CD4-CCR7+CD45RA+ definition. This clonotype has just one count. V was pared by 2 bases and J by 0 bases, with 4 bases between. Germline lookup yields CDR1 MNHNS and CDR2 SASEGT. The CDR3 is 13 residues long. With listed TCR primers and previously described methods, bulk TCR libraries were prepared. TCRdb analysed the PCR reads with MiXCR anew, one entry per CDR3 protein. The repertoire has approximately 590,000 distinct CDR3 sequences, about 25% of them found once; the top ten carry 0.78%.

V usage is TRBV6-1 and J usage is TRBJ1-2; D call uncertain. This sequence was found in a human donor in good health. Some libraries in this study had Jurkat cell RNA spiked in. Sequenced input: naive CD8+ T cells from blood, with Jurkat cell RNA spiked in. Subset: FACS-sorted CD8+CD4-CCR7+CD45RA+ naive T cells. CDR3 sequence reads: CASSESTNYGYTF. As DNA, the CDR3 is TGTGCCAGCAGTGAAAGTACTAACTATGGCTACACCTTC.